This TCR beta chain was retrieved from a study of blood T cell repertoires in COVID-19. About the research overall: The United States, Italy and Spain were the sources of the acute and convalescent COVID-19 samples. T cells, B-cell-depleted T cells, or PBMCs supplied cDNA or gDNA.

Under the authors' procedure: Quantification of nucleated cells was approximated via reference gene primer amplification. Generated by immunoSEQ multiplex PCR, the TCRdb table keeps only in-frame clones and is missing some. That table furnishes V, J and clone size, whereas the DNA furnished D and trimming. Seen here are about 380,000 clones, around 92% observed once, and the top ten hold roughly 1.2%. Input material: peripheral blood. The sequence was collected from a man between 35 and 55 years old with acute or convalescent COVID-19.

CDR3 loop: CASSPPQKSNTEAFF. CDR3 coding DNA: TGTGCCAGCAGCCCCCCTCAGAAATCGAACACTGAAGCTTTCTTT. This chain joins TRBV9 and TRBJ1-1; D remains ambiguous. The ends were cut back, 4 bases at V and 1 base at J, with 14 bases in the middle. The CDR3 runs 15 residues. Germline V gene data show CDR1 as SGDLS and CDR2 as YYNGEE.